This TCR beta chain was profiled in a study of shared clonotypes between healthy human individuals. In the study overall: Serving as donors were a couple of women and three men, whose ages spanned 18 to 49.

Germline lookup yields CDR1 KGHSH and CDR2 LQKENI. Trimming took off 0 bases at V and 5 bases at J, with 10 bases between the two ends. The CDR3 is 14 amino acids. Sequencing was performed with immunoSEQ multiplex PCR; in TCRdb, only in-frame clones are kept and a portion is missing. This table has over a million clones, around 76% appearing once. This TCR was sampled from a man aged 18 to 29 in good health. Sequenced material: memory CD4+ T cells sorted from blood. Noted subset: CD45RA-negative fraction. The chain is built from TRBV18 and TRBJ2-5; D is undetermined. CDR3 residues: CASSPPVLRETQYF. The CDR3 region has the DNA TGTGCCAGCTCACCACCAGTACTAAGGGAGACCCAGTACTTC. Drawing the rest from reference TRBV18 and TRBJ2-5, the complete variable domain is NAGVMQNPRHLVRRRGQEARLRCSPMKGHSHVYWYRQLPEEGLKFMVYLQKENIIDESGMPKERFSAEFPKEGPSILRIQQVVRGDSAAYFCASSPPVLRETQYFGPGTRLLVL.